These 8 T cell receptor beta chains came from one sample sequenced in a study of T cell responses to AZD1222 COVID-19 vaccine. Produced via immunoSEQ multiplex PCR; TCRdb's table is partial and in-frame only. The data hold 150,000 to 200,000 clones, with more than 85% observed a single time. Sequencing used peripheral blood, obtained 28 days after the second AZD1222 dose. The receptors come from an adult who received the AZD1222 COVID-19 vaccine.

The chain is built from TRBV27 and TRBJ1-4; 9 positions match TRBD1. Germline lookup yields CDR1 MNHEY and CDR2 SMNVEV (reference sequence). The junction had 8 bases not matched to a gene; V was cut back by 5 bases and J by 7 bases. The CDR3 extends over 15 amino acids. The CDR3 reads CASSESDRGTEKLFF. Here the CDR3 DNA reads TGTGCCAGCAGTGAAAGCGACAGGGGGACTGAAAAACTGTTTTTT.

This chain's CDR3 is CATSRDMNSPLHF. DNA of the CDR3: TGTGCCACCAGCAGGGACATGAATTCACCCCTCCACTTT. V and J are TRBV15 and TRBJ1-6, with D perhaps TRBD1 (5 bases). Germline V gene sequence: CDR1 LNHNV, CDR2 YYDKDF (reference sequence). The CDR3 is 13 residues long. Trimming shortened V by 3 bases and J by 7 bases, and 7 bases separated the two germline ends.

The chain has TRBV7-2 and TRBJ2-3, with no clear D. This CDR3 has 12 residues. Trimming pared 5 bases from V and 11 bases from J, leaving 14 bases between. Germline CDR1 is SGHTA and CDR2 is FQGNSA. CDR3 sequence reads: CASSIDSGLQYF. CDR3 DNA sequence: TGTGCCAGCAGCATAGACTCCGGGTTGCAGTATTTT.

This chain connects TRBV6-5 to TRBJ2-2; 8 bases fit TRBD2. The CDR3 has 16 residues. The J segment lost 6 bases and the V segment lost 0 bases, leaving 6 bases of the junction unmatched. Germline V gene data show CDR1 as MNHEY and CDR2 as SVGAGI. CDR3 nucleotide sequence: TGTGCCAGCAGTTACTCTTTCGGGAGGGCCGCCGGGGAGCTGTTTTTT. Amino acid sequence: CASSYSFGRAAGELFF.

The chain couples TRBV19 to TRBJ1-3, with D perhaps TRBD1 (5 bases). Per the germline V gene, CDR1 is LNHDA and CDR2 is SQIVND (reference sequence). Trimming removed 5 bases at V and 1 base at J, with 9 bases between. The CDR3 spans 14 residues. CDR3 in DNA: TGTGCCAGTAGTCGGACAAATTCTGGAAACACCATATATTTT. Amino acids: CASSRTNSGNTIYF.

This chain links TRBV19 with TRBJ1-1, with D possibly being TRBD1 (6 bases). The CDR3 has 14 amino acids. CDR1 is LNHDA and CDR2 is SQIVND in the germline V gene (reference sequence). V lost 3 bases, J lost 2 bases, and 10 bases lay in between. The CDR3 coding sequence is TGTGCCAGTAGTATGCGGACAGACAACACTGAAGCTTTCTTT. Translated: CASSMRTDNTEAFF.

CDR3 DNA: TGCGCCAGCAGCTTGACAGGAAAGACCTCTGGAAACACCATATATTTT. Translating gives CASSLTGKTSGNTIYF. The genes are TRBV5-1 and TRBJ1-3; the D gene is possibly TRBD1 (5 bases). The CDR3 length is 16 residues. Germline V gives CDR1 SGHRS, CDR2 YFSETQ. Deletions cut 1 base from V and 0 bases from J, with 11 bases between.

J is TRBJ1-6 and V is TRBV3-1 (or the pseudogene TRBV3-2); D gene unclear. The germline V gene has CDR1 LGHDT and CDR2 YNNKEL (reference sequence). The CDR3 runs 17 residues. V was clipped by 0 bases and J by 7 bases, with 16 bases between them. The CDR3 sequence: CASSQDCSVRRNSPLHF. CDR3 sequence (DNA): TGTGCCAGCAGCCAAGATTGCTCGGTCAGGAGGAATTCACCCCTCCACTTT.